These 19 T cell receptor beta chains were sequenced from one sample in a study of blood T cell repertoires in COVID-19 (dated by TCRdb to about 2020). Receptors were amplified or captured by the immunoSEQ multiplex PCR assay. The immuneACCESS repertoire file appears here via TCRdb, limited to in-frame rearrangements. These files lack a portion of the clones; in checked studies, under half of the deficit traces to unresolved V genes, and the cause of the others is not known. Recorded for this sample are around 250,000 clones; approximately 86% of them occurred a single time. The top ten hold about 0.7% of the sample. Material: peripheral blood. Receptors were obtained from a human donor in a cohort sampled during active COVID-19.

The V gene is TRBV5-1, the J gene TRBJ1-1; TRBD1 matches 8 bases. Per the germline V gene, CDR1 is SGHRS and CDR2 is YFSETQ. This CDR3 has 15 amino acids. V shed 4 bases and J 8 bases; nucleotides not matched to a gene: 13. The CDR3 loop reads CASSQAGQGAREAFF. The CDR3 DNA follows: TGCGCCAGCAGCCAGGCGGGGCAGGGGGCTAGGGAAGCTTTCTTT.

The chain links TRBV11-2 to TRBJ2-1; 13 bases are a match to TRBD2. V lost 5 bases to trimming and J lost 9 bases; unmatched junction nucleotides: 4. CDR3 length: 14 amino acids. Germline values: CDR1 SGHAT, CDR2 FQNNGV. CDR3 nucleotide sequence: TGTGCCAGCAGCCAAGGGACTAGCGGGGTTGAGCAGTTCTTC. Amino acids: CASSQGTSGVEQFF.

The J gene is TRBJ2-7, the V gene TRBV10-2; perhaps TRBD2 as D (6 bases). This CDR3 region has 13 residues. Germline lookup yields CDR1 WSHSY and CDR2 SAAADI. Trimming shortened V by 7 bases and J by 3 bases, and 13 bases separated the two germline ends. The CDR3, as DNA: TGCGCCAGCAAGGCGGGGACCCACTACGAGCAGTACTTC. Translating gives CASKAGTHYEQYF.

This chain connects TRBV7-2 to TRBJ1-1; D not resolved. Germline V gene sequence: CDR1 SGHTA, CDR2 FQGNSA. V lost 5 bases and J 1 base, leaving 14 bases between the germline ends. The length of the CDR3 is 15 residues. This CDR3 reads CASSEQTRRNTEAFF. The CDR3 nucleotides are TGTGCCAGCAGCGAACAGACCAGAAGGAACACTGAAGCTTTCTTT.

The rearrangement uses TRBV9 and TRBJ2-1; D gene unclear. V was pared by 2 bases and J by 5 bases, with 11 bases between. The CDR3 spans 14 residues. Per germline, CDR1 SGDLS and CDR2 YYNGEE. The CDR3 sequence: CASSVREFNNEQFF. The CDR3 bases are TGTGCCAGCAGCGTCCGAGAGTTCAACAATGAGCAGTTCTTC.

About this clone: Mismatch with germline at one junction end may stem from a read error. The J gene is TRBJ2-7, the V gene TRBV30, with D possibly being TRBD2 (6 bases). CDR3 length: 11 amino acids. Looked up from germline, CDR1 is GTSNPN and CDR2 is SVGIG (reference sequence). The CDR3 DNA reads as TGTGCCTGGAGCCCCGGGGCGGCCGGGGGCTTC. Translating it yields CAWSPGAAGGF.

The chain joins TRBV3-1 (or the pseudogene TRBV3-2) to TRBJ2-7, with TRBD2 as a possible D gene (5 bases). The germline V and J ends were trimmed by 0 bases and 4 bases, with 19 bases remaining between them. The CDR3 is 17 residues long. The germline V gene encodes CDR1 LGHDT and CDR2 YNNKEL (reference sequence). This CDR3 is CASSQEFGGRVGYEQYF. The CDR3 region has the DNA TGTGCCAGCAGCCAAGAGTTTGGAGGACGGGTCGGGTACGAGCAGTACTTC.

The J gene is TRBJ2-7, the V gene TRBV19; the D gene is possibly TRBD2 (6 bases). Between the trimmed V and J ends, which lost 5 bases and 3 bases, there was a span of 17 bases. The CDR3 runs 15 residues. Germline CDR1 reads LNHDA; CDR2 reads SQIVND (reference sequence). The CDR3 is CASSLGGIADYEQYF. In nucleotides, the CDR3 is TGTGCCAGTAGTCTAGGAGGGATAGCCGACTACGAGCAGTACTTC.

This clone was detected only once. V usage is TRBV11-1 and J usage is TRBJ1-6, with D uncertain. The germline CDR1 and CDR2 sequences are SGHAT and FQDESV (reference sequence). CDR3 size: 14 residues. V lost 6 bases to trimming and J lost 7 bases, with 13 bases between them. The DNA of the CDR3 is TGTGCCAGCAGTTCCGACTCGTGGAATTCACCCCTCCACTTT. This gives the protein CASSSDSWNSPLHF.

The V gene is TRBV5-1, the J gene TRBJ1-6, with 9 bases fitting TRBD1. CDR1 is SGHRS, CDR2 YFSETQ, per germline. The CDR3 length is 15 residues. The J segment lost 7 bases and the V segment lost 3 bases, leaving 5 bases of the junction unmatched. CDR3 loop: CASSSTGGGNSPLHF. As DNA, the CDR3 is TGCGCCAGCAGCTCCACAGGGGGCGGGAATTCACCCCTCCACTTT.

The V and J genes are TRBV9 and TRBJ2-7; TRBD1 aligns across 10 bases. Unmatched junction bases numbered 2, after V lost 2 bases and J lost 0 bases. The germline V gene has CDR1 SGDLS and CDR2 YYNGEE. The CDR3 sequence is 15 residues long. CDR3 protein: CASSVDRGPSYEQYF. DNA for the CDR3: TGTGCCAGCAGCGTTGACAGGGGGCCCTCCTACGAGCAGTACTTC.

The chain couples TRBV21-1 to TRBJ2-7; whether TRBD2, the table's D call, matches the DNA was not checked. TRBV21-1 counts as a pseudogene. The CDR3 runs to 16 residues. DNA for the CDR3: TGTGCCAGCAGCAATTCTCCGGGGTCTGGGTCCTACGAGCAGTACTTC. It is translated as CASSNSPGSGSYEQYF.

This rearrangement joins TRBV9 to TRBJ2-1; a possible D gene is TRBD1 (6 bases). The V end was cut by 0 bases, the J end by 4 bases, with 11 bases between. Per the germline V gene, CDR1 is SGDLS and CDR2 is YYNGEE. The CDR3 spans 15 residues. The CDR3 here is CASSVGGGDYNEQFF. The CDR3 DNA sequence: TGTGCCAGCAGCGTAGGAGGGGGAGATTACAATGAGCAGTTCTTC.

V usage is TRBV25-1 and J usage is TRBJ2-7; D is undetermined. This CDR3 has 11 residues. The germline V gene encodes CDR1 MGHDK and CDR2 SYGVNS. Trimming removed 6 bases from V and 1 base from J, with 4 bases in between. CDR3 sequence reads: CASRSSYEQYF. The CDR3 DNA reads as TGTGCCAGCAGGTCGTCCTACGAGCAGTACTTC.

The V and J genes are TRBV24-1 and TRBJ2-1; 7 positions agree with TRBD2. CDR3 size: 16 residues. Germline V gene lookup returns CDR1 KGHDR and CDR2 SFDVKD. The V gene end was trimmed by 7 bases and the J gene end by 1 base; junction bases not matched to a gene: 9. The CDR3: CATSRRGGPSYNEQFF. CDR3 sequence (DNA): TGTGCCACCAGCCGGAGGGGAGGGCCTTCCTACAATGAGCAGTTCTTC.

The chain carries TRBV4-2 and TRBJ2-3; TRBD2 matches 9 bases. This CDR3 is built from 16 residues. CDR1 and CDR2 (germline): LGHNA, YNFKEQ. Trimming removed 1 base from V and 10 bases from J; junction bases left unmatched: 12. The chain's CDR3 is CASSQGGGGAAYPQYF. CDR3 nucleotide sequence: TGTGCCAGCAGCCAAGGGGGCGGGGGGGCCGCCTATCCGCAGTATTTT.

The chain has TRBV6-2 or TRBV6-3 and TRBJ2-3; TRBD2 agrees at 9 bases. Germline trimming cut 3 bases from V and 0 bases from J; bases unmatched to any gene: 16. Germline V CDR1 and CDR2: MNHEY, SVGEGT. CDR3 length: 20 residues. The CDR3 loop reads CASSYGFRTTAGGSTDTQYF. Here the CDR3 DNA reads TGTGCCAGCAGTTATGGATTTCGGACAACAGCGGGGGGTAGCACAGATACGCAGTATTTT.

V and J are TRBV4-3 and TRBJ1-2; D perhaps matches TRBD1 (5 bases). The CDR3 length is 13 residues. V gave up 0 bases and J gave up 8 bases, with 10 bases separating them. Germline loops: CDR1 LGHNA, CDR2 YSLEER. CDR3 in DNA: TGCGCCAGCAGCCAAGATGTAGACAGCGGCTACACCTTC. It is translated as CASSQDVDSGYTF.

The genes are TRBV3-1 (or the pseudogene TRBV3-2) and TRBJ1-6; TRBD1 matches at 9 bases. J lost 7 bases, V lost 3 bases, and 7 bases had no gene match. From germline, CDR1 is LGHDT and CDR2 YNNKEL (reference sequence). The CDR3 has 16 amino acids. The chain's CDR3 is CASSHLHRGRNSPLHF. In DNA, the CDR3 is TGTGCCAGCAGCCATTTGCACAGGGGGCGGAATTCACCCCTCCACTTT.